One sample yielded the 10 T cell receptor beta chains listed below, sequenced in a study of identical twins. One entry per CDR3 protein, called by TCRdb with MiXCR from the 5' RACE reads. Here the sample spans about 530,000 distinct CDR3 sequences, roughly 15% being singletons. The data were also submitted as part of a second study, on yellow fever vaccine responses in identical twins.

The sample taken for sequencing was CD4+ T cells sorted from blood. These receptors were taken from a woman younger than 35 in good health.

The chain uses TRBV11-2 and TRBJ1-3; D is uncertain. The V gene lost 5 bases and the J gene lost 5 bases, with 16 bases spanning the gap. Germline CDR1 is SGHAT and CDR2 is FQNNGV. This CDR3 has 15 amino acids. The DNA of the CDR3 is TGTGCCAGCAGCCTGACAACTCCCAACCGAAACACCATATATTTT. Translation gives CASSLTTPNRNTIYF.

This clonotype was counted between two and nine times. This chain links TRBV10-3 with TRBJ2-1; D is unclear. The CDR3 is 11 residues long. V shed 3 bases and J shed 12 bases, with 9 bases lying between them. Germline V gives CDR1 ENHRY, CDR2 SYGVKD. The CDR3 loop reads CAISDALGQFF. CDR3 in DNA: TGTGCCATCAGTGACGCATTAGGGCAGTTCTTC.

This clonotype was seen more than once but under ten times. This chain joins TRBV5-1 and TRBJ2-1; D is possibly TRBD2 (6 bases). The CDR3 sequence is 15 residues long. Germline-derived CDR1 and CDR2 are SGHRS and YFSETQ. V lost 1 base to trimming and J lost 0 bases, with 8 bases between them. CDR3 sequence: CASSLPSVSYNEQFF. For the CDR3, the DNA is TGCGCCAGCAGCTTGCCTAGCGTCTCCTACAATGAGCAGTTCTTC.

The CDR3 reads CASSTLPGPQNTQYF. CDR3 in DNA: TGTGCCAGCAGTACCCTCCCGGGACCCCAGAATACGCAGTATTTT. The genes are TRBV28 and TRBJ2-3, with D possibly being TRBD1 or TRBD2 (5 bases each). The CDR3 consists of 15 residues. V dropped 5 bases and J dropped 7 bases, with 19 bases sitting between them. The V gene's germline CDR1 is MDHEN and CDR2 SYDVKM.

V and J are TRBV12-3 or TRBV12-4 and TRBJ2-5; 7 nucleotides align to TRBD1. V was clipped by 6 bases and J by 1 base; unmatched bases: 5. The CDR3 loop spans 14 amino acids. In DNA, the CDR3 is TGTGCCAGCAGCCCGGGACAGTTCCAAGAGACCCAGTACTTC. Protein: CASSPGQFQETQYF.

The chain carries TRBV5-1 and TRBJ2-7; D is possibly TRBD1 (5 bases). This CDR3 contains 17 residues. The germline V gene has CDR1 SGHRS and CDR2 YFSETQ. V dropped 3 bases and J dropped 1 base, with 20 bases sitting between them. CDR3 residues: CASSSYAGQGRSYEQYF. The CDR3 DNA is TGCGCCAGCAGCTCCTACGCAGGGCAGGGTAGGTCCTACGAGCAGTACTTC.

This clonotype was counted ten times or more. The chain joins TRBV5-1 to TRBJ2-7, with D perhaps matching TRBD2 (6 bases). Trimming shortened V by 5 bases and J by 3 bases, and 12 bases separated the two germline ends. Germline V gene data show CDR1 as SGHRS and CDR2 as YFSETQ. The CDR3 contains 13 residues. CDR3 loop: CASRLAEIYEQYF. As DNA, the CDR3 is TGCGCCAGCAGGTTAGCGGAGATCTACGAGCAGTACTTC.

The J gene is TRBJ2-2, the V gene TRBV12-3 or TRBV12-4, with D unresolved. This CDR3 has 15 amino acids. The ends were cut back, 5 bases at V and 9 bases at J, with 19 bases in the middle. CDR3: CASSPPSLGYRELFF. DNA for the CDR3: TGTGCCAGCAGTCCCCCATCATTGGGGTATAGGGAGCTGTTTTTT.

The V call is TRBV5-6, the J call TRBJ2-7; a possible D gene is TRBD1 (6 bases). The CDR3 sequence is 15 residues long. CDR1 and CDR2 from the germline V gene are SGHDT and YYEEEE. V was pared by 4 bases and J by 4 bases, with 18 bases between. CDR3 nucleotide sequence: TGTGCCAGCAGCAATGACAGGACATCTTTTTACGAGCAGTACTTC. This sequence encodes CASSNDRTSFYEQYF. Using reference TRBV5-6 and TRBJ2-7 for the parts outside the CDR3, the full variable domain is DAGVTQSPTHLIKTRGQQVTLRCSPKSGHDTVSWYQQALGQGPQFIFQYYEEEERQRGNFPDRFSGHQFPNYSSELNVNALLLGDSALYLCASSNDRTSFYEQYFGPGTRLTVT.

The chain is built from TRBV20-1 and TRBJ2-1, with D unclear. Germline CDR1 is DFQATT and CDR2 is SNEGSKA (reference sequence). The V end was cut by 4 bases, the J end by 5 bases, with 12 bases between. The CDR3 has 13 amino acids. Here the CDR3 DNA reads TGCAGTGCTATGGGCCCCCACCACAATGAGCAGTTCTTC. Amino acids: CSAMGPHHNEQFF.